This TCR beta chain was found in a study of blood T cell repertoires in COVID-19. On the study more broadly: Specimens from acute and convalescent COVID-19 originated in the United States, Italy and Spain.

V shed 5 bases and J 7 bases; nucleotides not matched to a gene: 13. Germline V lookup: CDR1 GTSNPN, CDR2 SVGIG (reference sequence). The CDR3 has 15 residues. As originally analysed: Amplifying reference gene primers gave estimates of nucleated cell counts. Sequencing was performed with immunoSEQ multiplex PCR; in TCRdb, only in-frame clones are kept and a portion is missing. Clone size and the V and J calls come from that table; the DNA yielded D and trimming. Of roughly 27,000 clones listed, roughly 89% are singletons. This clone appeared once. The sequence was obtained from a woman aged 60 to 75 with active COVID-19. The sample taken for sequencing was peripheral blood. The V call is TRBV30, the J call TRBJ1-2, with 10 bases identical to TRBD1. The chain's CDR3 is CAWSGQGGTMSGYTF. CDR3 in DNA: TGTGCCTGGTCAGGACAGGGGGGAACTATGAGTGGCTACACCTTC.